The 27 T cell receptor beta chains presented below share a single source sample, sequenced in a study of blood T cells in healthy people across ages. The use of a sample-barcoded 5' primer and a J-beta primer mix characterized a second PCR of roughly 7 to 11 cycles. TCRdb passed the 5' RACE reads through MiXCR, listing each CDR3 protein once. The table includes fewer than 1,000,000 distinct CDR3 sequences, about half detected once. Sequenced sample: blood. The receptors come from an older man in good health.

The rearrangement joins TRBV7-2 to TRBJ1-1; 8 nucleotides align to TRBD1. Trimming cost V 5 bases and J 4 bases; bases outside gene matches: 6. Germline V lookup: CDR1 SGHTA, CDR2 FQGNSA. This CDR3 region has 14 residues. In nucleotides, the CDR3 is TGTGCCAGCAGCGGACAGGGTAGGGGCACTGAAGCTTTCTTT. It encodes CASSGQGRGTEAFF.

The rearrangement joins TRBV12-3 or TRBV12-4 to TRBJ2-4; D might be TRBD2 (5 bases). Trimming left V 6 bases short and J 0 bases short, with 12 bases between. This CDR3 has 15 residues. The CDR3 sequence: CASSLRAVAKNIQYF. The CDR3 nucleotides read TGTGCCAGCAGCCTCAGAGCGGTAGCCAAAAACATTCAGTACTTC.

The chain combines TRBV5-1 with TRBJ2-1, with D hard to call. The germline V gene encodes CDR1 SGHRS and CDR2 YFSETQ. Between the trimmed V and J ends, which lost 0 bases and 8 bases, there was a span of 12 bases. The CDR3 length is 14 residues. Written as DNA, the CDR3 is TGCGCCAGCAGCTTGGAACCGAGGCGGCATGAGCAGTTCTTC. Protein product: CASSLEPRRHEQFF. The whole variable domain, filled in from reference TRBV5-1 and TRBJ2-1, reads KAGVTQTPRYLIKTRGQQVTLSCSPISGHRSVSWYQQTPGQGLQFLFEYFSETQRNKGNFPGRFSGRQFSNSRSEMNVSTLELGDSALYLCASSLEPRRHEQFFGPGTRLTVL.

This clonotype has a handful of counts. This chain uses TRBV12-3 or TRBV12-4 with TRBJ2-5; possible D gene TRBD2, 5 bases. This CDR3 region has 13 residues. Trimming left V 2 bases short and J 3 bases short, with 7 bases between. In nucleotides, the CDR3 is TGTGCCAGCAGTTTATGGGAGAAAGAGACCCAGTACTTC. It translates to CASSLWEKETQYF.

The rearrangement uses TRBV12-3 or TRBV12-4 and TRBJ2-7; tentatively, D is TRBD1 or TRBD2 (5 bases each). V lost 8 bases to trimming and J lost 3 bases, with 17 bases between them. This CDR3 is 14 amino acids long. In nucleotides, the CDR3 is TGTGCCAGCGGACTCGGTAGGGGCGACTACGAGCAGTACTTC. This translates into CASGLGRGDYEQYF.

The rearrangement links TRBV9 to TRBJ2-5, with 9 bases identical to TRBD2. Germline V gives CDR1 SGDLS, CDR2 YYNGEE. The V and J ends lost 5 bases and 11 bases, in that order; junction bases with no gene match: 19. CDR3 length equals 16 residues. CDR3 sequence (DNA): TGTGCCAGCAGTCCGTCAGGACTAGCGTTGCCCAATGAGCAGTACTTC. It encodes CASSPSGLALPNEQYF.

This clonotype was counted a few times. V gene TRBV12-3 or TRBV12-4 combines with J gene TRBJ2-2; D possibly corresponds to TRBD1 (6 bases). Trimming cost V 6 bases and J 3 bases, with 8 bases left between them. CDR3 size: 13 residues. The CDR3, as DNA: TGTGCCAGCAGAAGACAGGACACCGGGGAGCTGTTTTTT. As protein: CASRRQDTGELFF.

The chain links TRBV12-3 or TRBV12-4 to TRBJ2-1; 7 bases are a match to TRBD1. There are 16 residues in the CDR3. The ends lost 5 bases at V and 0 bases at J; junction bases unmatched: 7. CDR3 coding DNA: TGTGCCAGCAGTGACCCGGGACAGACCTCCTACAATGAGCAGTTCTTC. Its translation is CASSDPGQTSYNEQFF.

The chain employs TRBV2 and TRBJ2-1, with 12 positions matching TRBD2. The trim removed 11 bases at V and 9 bases at J, leaving 8 bases unmatched. Germline assignment: CDR1 SNHLY and CDR2 FYNNEI. The CDR3 runs to 13 residues. The CDR3 spells CAGRLAGVPEQFF. CDR3 nucleotide sequence: TGTGCCGGAAGACTAGCGGGAGTCCCTGAGCAGTTCTTC.

J is TRBJ2-3 and V is TRBV10-3; TRBD1 matches at 7 bases. The germline V gene has CDR1 ENHRY and CDR2 SYGVKD. V lost 3 bases, J lost 2 bases, and 2 bases stayed unmatched. This CDR3 comprises 14 residues. Here the CDR3 reads CAISDGTDTDTQYF. CDR3 bases: TGTGCCATCAGTGACGGGACAGACACAGATACGCAGTATTTT.

CDR3 nucleotide sequence: TGCAGCGTTGAGGAGGGGGCCACAGATACGCAGTATTTT. It translates to CSVEEGATDTQYF. The chain employs TRBV29-1 and TRBJ2-3, with a weak D call TRBD1 (7 bases). Germline CDR1 is SQVTM and CDR2 is ANQGSEA. This CDR3 is 13 amino acids long. V dropped 3 bases and J dropped 2 bases, with 9 bases sitting between them.

This clonotype has just a few counts. This chain uses TRBV3-1 with TRBJ1-4; 7 bases are shared with TRBD1. Per germline, CDR1 LGHDT and CDR2 YNNKEL (reference sequence). V lost 3 bases and J lost 9; bases outside the gene matches: 10. This CDR3 has 15 residues. This chain's CDR3 is CASSQGGDSTQKLFF. The CDR3 DNA reads as TGTGCCAGCAGCCAGGGAGGGGACAGCACCCAAAAACTGTTTTTT.

The gene calls are TRBV7-2 and TRBJ2-3; 8 bases are a match to TRBD2. The germline V gene encodes CDR1 SGHTA and CDR2 FQGNSA. V shed 4 bases, J shed 0 bases, and the junction held 6 bases outside the gene matches. CDR3 length: 16 amino acids. CDR3 residues: CASSSATSGSTDTQYF. In DNA, the CDR3 is TGTGCCAGCAGCTCAGCCACTAGCGGAAGCACAGATACGCAGTATTTT.

V gene TRBV4-1 combines with J gene TRBJ1-4; D unclear. CDR3 length: 12 residues. Germline V gives CDR1 MGHRA, CDR2 YSYEKL. Trimming stripped 4 bases from V and 8 bases from J, with 8 bases between. The CDR3 DNA sequence: TGCGCCAGCAGCCTAGACGGGGAAAAACTGTTTTTT. This sequence encodes CASSLDGEKLFF.

The V call is TRBV10-2, the J call TRBJ2-7; possible D gene TRBD1, 6 bases. V shed 3 bases and J shed 2 bases, with 17 bases lying between them. Germline lookup yields CDR1 WSHSY and CDR2 SAAADI. The CDR3 runs to 16 residues. The chain's CDR3 is CASSDQRRTETYEQYF. The CDR3 nucleotides read TGCGCCAGCAGTGACCAGCGCAGGACAGAGACCTACGAGCAGTACTTC.

This clonotype was observed a few times. The V call is TRBV11-2, the J call TRBJ2-5, with D tentatively TRBD1 or TRBD2 (5 bases each). V was pared by 5 bases and J by 5 bases, with 30 bases between. Germline assignment: CDR1 SGHAT and CDR2 FQNNGV. The CDR3 runs 19 residues. The CDR3 DNA reads TGTGCCAGCAGCCTCCACGGGGCTACCGATATAAACCCCCAGGAGACCCAGTACTTC. Its protein product is CASSLHGATDINPQETQYF.

The V and J genes are TRBV7-6 and TRBJ2-5, with TRBD2 matching 12 bases. Near its end, the DNA agrees better with TRBJ2-7, so the J call may be wrong. Germline assignment: CDR1 SGHVS and CDR2 FNYEAQ. The CDR3 is made up of 19 amino acids. CDR3 sequence: CASSPSGGLAGGEIYEQYF. The CDR3 DNA is TGTGCCAGCAGCCCCTCCGGGGGCCTAGCGGGAGGGGAGATCTACGAGCAGTACTTC.

The chain has TRBV18 and TRBJ2-1; possibly TRBD1 or TRBD2 for D (5 bases each). The V gene's germline CDR1 is KGHSH and CDR2 LQKENI. The CDR3 length is 16 residues. The V end was cut by 3 bases, the J end by 2 bases, with 14 bases between. Here the CDR3 reads CASSPTSGTAYNEQFF. The CDR3 coding sequence is TGTGCCAGCTCACCGACCTCCGGGACGGCCTACAATGAGCAGTTCTTC.

The CDR3 protein is CASSLTGTSDEQYF. Written as DNA, the CDR3 is TGTGCCAGCAGCTTAACCGGGACAAGCGACGAGCAGTACTTC. This chain uses TRBV7-9 with TRBJ2-5; D is possibly TRBD1 (6 bases). The DNA end favors TRBJ2-7, so the J call may be wrong. The CDR3 loop spans 14 amino acids. The germline CDR1 and CDR2 sequences are SEHNR and FQNEAQ (reference sequence).

At least ten counts were recorded for this clonotype. The V gene is TRBV29-1, the J gene TRBJ2-7, with D perhaps given as TRBD1 or TRBD2 (5 bases each). The CDR3 is 16 amino acids. V lost 6 bases and J 5 bases, leaving 26 bases between the germline ends. CDR1 is SQVTM, CDR2 ANQGSEA, per germline. The CDR3, as DNA: TGCAGCGTCACAAGTATAGACCGGGACCGGGGCGACGAGCAGTACTTC. This codes for CSVTSIDRDRGDEQYF.

The J gene is TRBJ1-5, the V gene TRBV16; tentative D call: TRBD1 (5 bases). Germline values: CDR1 KGHSY, CDR2 FQNENV. The CDR3 runs to 15 residues. Trimming took 3 bases from V and 3 from J, leaving 12 bases between them. In DNA, the CDR3 is TGTGCCAGCAGCCACTTAGTGGGGGACAATCAGCCCCAGCATTTT. Translating gives CASSHLVGDNQPQHF.

To note about this clonotype: This sequence may be a read error, since a much larger clone differs from it by one base. This chain uses TRBV20-1 with TRBJ2-4, with TRBD1 matching over 7 bases. The end of the DNA aligns better with TRBJ2-7, so the J call may be wrong. Per germline, CDR1 DFQATT and CDR2 SNEGSKA (reference sequence). This CDR3 comprises 15 residues. The chain's CDR3 is CNARRPTGQINEQYF. The CDR3, as DNA: TGCAATGCTCGCAGACCCACGGGACAGATAAACGAGCAGTACTTC.

The chain couples TRBV24-1 to TRBJ2-5, with a weak D call TRBD2 (7 bases). CDR3 length: 14 amino acids. CDR1 KGHDR and CDR2 SFDVKD come from the germline V gene. Trimming pared 4 bases from V and 5 bases from J, leaving 13 bases between. CDR3 in amino acids: CATSDPKGGETQYF. DNA of the CDR3: TGTGCCACCAGTGACCCCAAGGGGGGGGAGACCCAGTACTTC.

The chain joins TRBV20-1 to TRBJ2-3; D might be TRBD2 (5 bases). V lost 6 bases, J lost 6 bases, and 16 bases lay in between. This CDR3 has 13 amino acids. Per the germline V gene, CDR1 is DFQATT and CDR2 is SNEGSKA (reference sequence). The CDR3, as DNA: TGCAGTGCCTCGTCGCGGGTCCGGGATACGCAGTATTTT. Translating gives CSASSRVRDTQYF.

This clonotype was found a few times. The chain uses TRBV20-1 and TRBJ2-7, with unresolved D. V lost 4 bases to trimming and J lost 6 bases, with 13 bases between them. The CDR3 extends over 12 amino acids. The V gene's germline CDR1 is DFQATT and CDR2 SNEGSKA (reference sequence). This CDR3 reads CSAIRPGLEQYF. The CDR3 region has the DNA TGCAGTGCTATTCGTCCCGGGCTCGAGCAGTACTTC.

In this sample, this clonotype turned up a few times. The chain joins TRBV27 to TRBJ2-3, with TRBD2 matching 14 bases. V trimming: 5 bases; J trimming: 3 bases; junction bases outside the gene matches: 7. In germline, CDR1 is MNHEY, CDR2 SMNVEV (reference sequence). The CDR3 is 17 amino acids. The CDR3 region has the DNA TGTGCCAGCAGTCGCGGACTAGCGGGAGGCTTAACAGATACGCAGTATTTT. Translation gives CASSRGLAGGLTDTQYF.

This clonotype occurred many times. The chain uses TRBV4-1 and TRBJ2-7, with 7 nucleotides matching TRBD1. V gave up 0 bases and J gave up 7 bases; unmatched junction bases: 12. The germline CDR1 and CDR2 sequences are MGHRA and YSYEKL. The CDR3 totals 16 residues. CDR3 bases: TGCGCCAGCAGCCAAGATAATGCATACGGACAGGAGGAGCAGTACTTC. The encoded protein is CASSQDNAYGQEEQYF.